These T cell receptor beta chains were read from a single sample in a study of OX40 agonist ivuxolimab in advanced cancers. The data were produced by immunoSEQ multiplex PCR, yet TCRdb's version contains in-frame clones alone and is incomplete. In the table there are fewer than 50,000 clones, 75% to 85% of which are singletons. The sequences come from CD4+ or CD8+ T cells sorted from blood, collected in a trial of the OX40 agonist ivuxolimab. These receptors all come from an adult with an advanced solid tumor such as melanoma, head and neck, liver or kidney cancer. The CDR3 runs from the conserved cysteine through the conserved F or W. D genes are given only for firm matches. Some rows mark clone size as missing; the rest say once, few, many or name a class of expanded clone.

TRBV9	-	-	TRBJ2-3	CASSVGQFSTDTQYF	TGTGCCAGCAGCGTAGGCCAGTTTAGCACAGATACGCAGTATTTT
TRBV18	-	-	TRBJ2-1	CASSPLRGLSSYNEQFF	TGTGCCAGCTCACCACTCCGGGGCCTTAGCTCCTACAATGAGCAGTTCTTC
TRBV5-1	-	-	TRBJ2-1	CASSPAGVSYNEQFF	TGCGCCAGCAGCCCCGCAGGGGTCTCCTACAATGAGCAGTTCTTC
TRBV4-1	TRBD2	-	TRBJ2-1	CASSQDDPFSGRWYNEQFF	TGCGCCAGCAGCCAAGATGACCCTTTTAGCGGGAGGTGGTACAATGAGCAGTTCTTC
TRBV9	TRBD2	once	TRBJ2-1	CASSAGTSGSGNNEQFF	TGTGCCAGCAGCGCGGGGACTAGCGGGAGTGGGAACAATGAGCAGTTCTTC
TRBV5-1	-	-	TRBJ2-3	CASSGGTPITDTQYF	TGCGCCAGCAGCGGCGGGACGCCTATCACAGATACGCAGTATTTT
TRBV11-2	-	-	TRBJ2-3	CASSSTGWVTDTQYF	TGTGCCAGCAGCTCTACCGGTTGGGTTACAGATACGCAGTATTTT
TRBV5-1	-	few	TRBJ2-7	CASSPYSGTTSYEQYF	TGCGCCAGCAGCCCCTACTCCGGCACTACTTCCTACGAGCAGTACTTC
TRBV15	TRBD2	-	TRBJ2-7	CATSRAWTSGTYEQYF	TGTGCCACCAGCAGAGCCTGGACTAGCGGGACCTACGAGCAGTACTTC
TRBV4-3	TRBD1	-	TRBJ1-1	CASSQDRDRGLAFF	TGCGCCAGCAGCCAAGATAGGGACAGGGGGCTGGCTTTCTTT
TRBV19	TRBD2	-	TRBJ2-1	CASSTLTSVIEQFF	TGTGCCAGTAGCACCCTAACTAGCGTCATTGAGCAGTTCTTC
TRBV5-1	TRBD2	-	TRBJ2-1	CASSPTFSGRINEQFF	TGCGCCAGCAGCCCTACTTTTAGCGGGAGAATCAATGAGCAGTTCTTC
TRBV4-3	-	-	TRBJ2-3	CASNQDRASADTQYF	TGCGCCAGCAACCAAGATAGGGCGTCGGCAGATACGCAGTATTTT
TRBV18	-	-	TRBJ1-2	CASSPSAEGYGYTF	TGTGCCAGCTCACCTTCCGCGGAGGGCTATGGCTACACCTTC
TRBV5-1	-	-	TRBJ2-2	CASSLPPGGPNTGELFF	TGCGCCAGCAGCTTGCCCCCTGGGGGTCCGAACACCGGGGAGCTGTTTTTT